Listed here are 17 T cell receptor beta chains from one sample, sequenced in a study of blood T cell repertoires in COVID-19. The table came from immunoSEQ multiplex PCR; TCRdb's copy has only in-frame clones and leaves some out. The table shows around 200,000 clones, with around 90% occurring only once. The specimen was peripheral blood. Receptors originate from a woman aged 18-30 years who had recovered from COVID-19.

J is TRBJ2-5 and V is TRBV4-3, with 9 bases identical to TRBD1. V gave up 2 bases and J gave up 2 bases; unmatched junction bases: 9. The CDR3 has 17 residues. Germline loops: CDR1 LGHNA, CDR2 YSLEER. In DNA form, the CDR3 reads TGCGCCAGCAGCCAACACTACAGGGGGCGGTATCAAGAGACCCAGTACTTC. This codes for CASSQHYRGRYQETQYF.

CDR3 nucleotide sequence: TGTGCCAGCAGCCCATTGACAGTTCAAGAGACCCAGTACTTC. Its translation: CASSPLTVQETQYF. The genes are TRBV9 and TRBJ2-5; D may be TRBD1 (5 bases). V lost 4 bases and J 2 bases, leaving 12 bases between the germline ends. From germline, CDR1 is SGDLS and CDR2 YYNGEE. There are 14 residues in the CDR3.

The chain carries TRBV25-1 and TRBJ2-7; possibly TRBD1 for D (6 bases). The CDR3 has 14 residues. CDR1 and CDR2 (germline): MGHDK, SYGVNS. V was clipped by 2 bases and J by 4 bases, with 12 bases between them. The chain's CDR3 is CASSETGTPYEQYF. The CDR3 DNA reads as TGTGCCAGCAGTGAAACCGGGACACCTTACGAGCAGTACTTC.

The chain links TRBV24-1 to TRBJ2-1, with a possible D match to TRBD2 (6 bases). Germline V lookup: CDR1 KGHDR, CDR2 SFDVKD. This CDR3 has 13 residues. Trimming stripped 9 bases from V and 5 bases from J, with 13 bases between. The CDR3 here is CATGGLTNNEQFF. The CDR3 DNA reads TGTGCCACCGGGGGACTGACGAACAATGAGCAGTTCTTC.

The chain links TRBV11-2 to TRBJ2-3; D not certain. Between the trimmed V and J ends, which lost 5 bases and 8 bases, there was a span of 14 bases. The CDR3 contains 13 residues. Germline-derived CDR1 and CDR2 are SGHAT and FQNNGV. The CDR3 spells CASSLTADSTQYF. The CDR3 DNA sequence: TGTGCCAGCAGCCTGACCGCGGATTCTACGCAGTATTTT.

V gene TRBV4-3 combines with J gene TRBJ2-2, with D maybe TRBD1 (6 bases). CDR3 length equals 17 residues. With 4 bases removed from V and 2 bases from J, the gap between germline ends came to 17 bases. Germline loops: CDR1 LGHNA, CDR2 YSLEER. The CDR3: CASSPTAGTYNTGELFF. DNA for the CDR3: TGCGCCAGCAGCCCGACCGCCGGGACATACAACACCGGGGAGCTGTTTTTT.

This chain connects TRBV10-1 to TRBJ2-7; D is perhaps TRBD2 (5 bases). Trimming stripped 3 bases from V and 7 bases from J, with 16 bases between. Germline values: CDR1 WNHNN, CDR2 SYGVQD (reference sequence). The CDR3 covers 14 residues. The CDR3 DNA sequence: TGCGCCAGCAGTGATGCGGACTTGAATGAAGAGCAGTACTTC. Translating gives CASSDADLNEEQYF.

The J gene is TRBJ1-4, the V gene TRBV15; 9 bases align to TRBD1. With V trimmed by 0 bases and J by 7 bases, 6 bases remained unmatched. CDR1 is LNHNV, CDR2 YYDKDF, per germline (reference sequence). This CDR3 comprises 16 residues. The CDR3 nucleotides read TGTGCCACCAGCAGAGAACCTATGGACAGGGGTGAAAAACTGTTTTTT. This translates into CATSREPMDRGEKLFF.

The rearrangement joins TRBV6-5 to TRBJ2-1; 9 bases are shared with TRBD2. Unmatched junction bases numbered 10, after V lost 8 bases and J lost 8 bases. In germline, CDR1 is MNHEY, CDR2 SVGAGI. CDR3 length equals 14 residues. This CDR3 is CASWAGGPSDEQFF. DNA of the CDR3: TGTGCCAGCTGGGCGGGAGGGCCATCAGATGAGCAGTTCTTC.

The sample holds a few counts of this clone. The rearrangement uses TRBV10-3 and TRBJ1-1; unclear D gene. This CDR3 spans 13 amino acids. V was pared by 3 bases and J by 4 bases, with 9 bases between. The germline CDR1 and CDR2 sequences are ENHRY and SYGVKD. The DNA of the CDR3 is TGTGCCATCAGTGATCGGGGTAGCACTGAAGCTTTCTTT. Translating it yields CAISDRGSTEAFF.

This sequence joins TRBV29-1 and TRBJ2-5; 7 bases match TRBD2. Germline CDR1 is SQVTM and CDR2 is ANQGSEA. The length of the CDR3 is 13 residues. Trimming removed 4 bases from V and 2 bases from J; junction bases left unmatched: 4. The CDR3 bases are TGCAGCGTTGCAAGGACTAGTCAAGAGACCCAGTACTTC. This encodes CSVARTSQETQYF.

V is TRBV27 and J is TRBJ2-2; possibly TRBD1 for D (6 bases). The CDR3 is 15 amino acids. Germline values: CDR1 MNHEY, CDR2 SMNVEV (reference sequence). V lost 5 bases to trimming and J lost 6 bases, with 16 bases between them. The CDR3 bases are TGTGCCAGCAGTGCCCAGGGGAATCGAGCCGGGGAGCTGTTTTTT. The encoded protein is CASSAQGNRAGELFF.

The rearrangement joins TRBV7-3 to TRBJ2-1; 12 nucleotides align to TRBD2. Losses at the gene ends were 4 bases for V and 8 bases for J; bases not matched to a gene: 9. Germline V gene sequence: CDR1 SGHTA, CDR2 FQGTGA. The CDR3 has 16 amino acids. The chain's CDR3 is CASSSPLAGGGDEQFF. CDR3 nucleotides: TGTGCCAGCAGCTCACCCCTAGCGGGAGGGGGGGATGAGCAGTTCTTC.

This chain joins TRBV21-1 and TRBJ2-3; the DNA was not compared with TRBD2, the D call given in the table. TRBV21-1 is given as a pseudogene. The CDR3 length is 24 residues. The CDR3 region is CASSKKGCCVAERGKLTSTDTQYF. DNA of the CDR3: TGTGCCAGCAGCAAAAAAGGTTGTTGCGTAGCGGAGCGGGGCAAACTTACTAGCACAGATACGCAGTATTTT.

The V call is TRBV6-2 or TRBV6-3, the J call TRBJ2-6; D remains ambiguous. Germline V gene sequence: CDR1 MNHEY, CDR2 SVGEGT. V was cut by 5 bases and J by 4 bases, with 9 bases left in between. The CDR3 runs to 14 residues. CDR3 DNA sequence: TGTGCCAGCAGTCAGTCCTTGGGGGCCAACGTCCTGACTTTC. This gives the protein CASSQSLGANVLTF.

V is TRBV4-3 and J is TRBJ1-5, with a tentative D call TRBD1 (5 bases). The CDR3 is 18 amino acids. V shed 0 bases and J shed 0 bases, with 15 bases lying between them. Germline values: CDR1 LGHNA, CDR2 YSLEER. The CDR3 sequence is CASSQDRVDSDSNQPQHF. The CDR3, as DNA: TGCGCCAGCAGCCAAGATAGGGTCGACAGCGATAGCAATCAGCCCCAGCATTTT.

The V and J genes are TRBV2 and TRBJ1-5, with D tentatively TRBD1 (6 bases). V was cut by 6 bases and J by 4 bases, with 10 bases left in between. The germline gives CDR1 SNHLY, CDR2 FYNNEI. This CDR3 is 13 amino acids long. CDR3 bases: TGTGCCAGCAGACAGGGAGGGAATCAGCCCCAGCATTTT. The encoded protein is CASRQGGNQPQHF.